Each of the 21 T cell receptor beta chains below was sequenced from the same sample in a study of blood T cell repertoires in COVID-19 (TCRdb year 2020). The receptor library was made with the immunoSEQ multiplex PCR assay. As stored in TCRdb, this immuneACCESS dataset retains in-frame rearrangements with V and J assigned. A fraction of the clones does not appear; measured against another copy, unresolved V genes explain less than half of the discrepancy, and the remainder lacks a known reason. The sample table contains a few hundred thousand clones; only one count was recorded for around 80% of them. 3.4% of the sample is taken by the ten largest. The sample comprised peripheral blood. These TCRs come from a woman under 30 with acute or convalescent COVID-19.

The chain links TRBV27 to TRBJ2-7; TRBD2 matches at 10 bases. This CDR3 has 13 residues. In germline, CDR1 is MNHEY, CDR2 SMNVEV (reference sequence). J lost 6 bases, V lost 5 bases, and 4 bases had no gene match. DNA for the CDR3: TGTGCCAGCAGTCTAGCGGGAGTAGGCGAGCAGTACTTC. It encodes CASSLAGVGEQYF.

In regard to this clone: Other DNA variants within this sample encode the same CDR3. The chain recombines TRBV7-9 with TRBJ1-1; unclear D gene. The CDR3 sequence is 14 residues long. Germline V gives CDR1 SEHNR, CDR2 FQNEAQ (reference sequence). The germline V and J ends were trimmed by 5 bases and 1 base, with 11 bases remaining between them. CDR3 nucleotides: TGTGCCAGCAGCCCCCGCGGAGGGAACACTGAAGCTTTCTTT. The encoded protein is CASSPRGGNTEAFF.

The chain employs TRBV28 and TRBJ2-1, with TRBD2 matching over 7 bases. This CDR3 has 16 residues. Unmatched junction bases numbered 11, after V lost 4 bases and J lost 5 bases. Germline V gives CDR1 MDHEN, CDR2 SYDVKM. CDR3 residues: CASSSPSSGSHNEQFF. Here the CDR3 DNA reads TGTGCCAGCAGTTCGCCCTCTAGCGGTTCTCACAATGAGCAGTTCTTC.

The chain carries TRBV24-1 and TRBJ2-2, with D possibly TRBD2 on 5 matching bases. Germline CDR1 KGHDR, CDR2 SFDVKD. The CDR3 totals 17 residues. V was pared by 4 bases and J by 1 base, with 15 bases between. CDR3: CATSDPPGSGNTGELFF. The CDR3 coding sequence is TGTGCCACCAGTGACCCCCCTGGGAGCGGGAACACCGGGGAGCTGTTTTTT.

The CDR3 loop is CASSYGGQGNEQFF. The CDR3 DNA reads TGTGCCAGCAGTTACGGTGGACAGGGTAATGAGCAGTTCTTC. This chain connects TRBV6-2 or TRBV6-3 to TRBJ2-1, with TRBD1 identical over 8 bases. After removal of 2 bases from V and 7 bases from J, the junction contained 4 bases not matched to a gene. CDR3 length: 14 amino acids. Germline loops: CDR1 MNHEY, CDR2 SVGEGT.

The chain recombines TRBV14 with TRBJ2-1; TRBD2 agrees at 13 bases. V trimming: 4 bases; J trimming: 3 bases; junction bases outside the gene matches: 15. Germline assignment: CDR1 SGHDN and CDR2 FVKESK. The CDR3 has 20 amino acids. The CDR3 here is CASSPRTSGSVGRVYNEQFF. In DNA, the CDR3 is TGTGCCAGCAGCCCGAGGACTAGCGGGAGTGTGGGGAGGGTCTACAATGAGCAGTTCTTC.

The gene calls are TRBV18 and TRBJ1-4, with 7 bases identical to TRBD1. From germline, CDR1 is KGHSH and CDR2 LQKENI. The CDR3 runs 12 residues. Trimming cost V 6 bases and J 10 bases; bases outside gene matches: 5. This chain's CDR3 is CASSKGQRKLFF. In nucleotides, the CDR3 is TGTGCCAGCTCGAAGGGACAGCGAAAACTGTTTTTT.

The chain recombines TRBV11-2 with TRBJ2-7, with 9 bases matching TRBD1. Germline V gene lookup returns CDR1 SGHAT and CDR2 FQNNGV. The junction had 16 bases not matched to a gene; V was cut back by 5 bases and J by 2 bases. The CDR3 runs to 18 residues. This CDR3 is CASSPKTGGGLSPYEQYF. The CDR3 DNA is TGTGCCAGCAGCCCTAAAACAGGGGGCGGCCTAAGCCCCTACGAGCAGTACTTC.

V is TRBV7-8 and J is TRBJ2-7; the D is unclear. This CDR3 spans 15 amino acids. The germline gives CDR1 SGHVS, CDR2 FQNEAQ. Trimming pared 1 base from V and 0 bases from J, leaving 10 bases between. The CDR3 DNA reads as TGTGCCAGCAGCTTAGTACGTGCAGGCTCCTACGAGCAGTACTTC. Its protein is CASSLVRAGSYEQYF. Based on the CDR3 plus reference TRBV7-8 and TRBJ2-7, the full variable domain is GAGVSQSPRYKVAKRGQDVALRCDPISGHVSLFWYQQALGQGPEFLTYFQNEAQLDKSGLPSDRFFAERPEGSVSTLKIQRTQQEDSAVYLCASSLVRAGSYEQYFGPGTRLTVT.

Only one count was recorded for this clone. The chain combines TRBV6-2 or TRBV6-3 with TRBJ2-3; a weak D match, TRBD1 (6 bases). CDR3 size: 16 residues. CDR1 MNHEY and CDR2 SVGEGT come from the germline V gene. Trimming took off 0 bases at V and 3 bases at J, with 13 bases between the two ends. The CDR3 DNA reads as TGTGCCAGCAGTTACTCAGGCAGGGGTCAGACAGATACGCAGTATTTT. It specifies CASSYSGRGQTDTQYF.

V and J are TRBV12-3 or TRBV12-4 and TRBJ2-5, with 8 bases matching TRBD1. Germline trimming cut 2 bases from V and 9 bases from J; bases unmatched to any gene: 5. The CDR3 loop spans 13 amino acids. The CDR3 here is CASSLRTGQSQYF. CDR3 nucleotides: TGTGCCAGCAGTTTAAGGACAGGGCAGTCCCAGTACTTC.

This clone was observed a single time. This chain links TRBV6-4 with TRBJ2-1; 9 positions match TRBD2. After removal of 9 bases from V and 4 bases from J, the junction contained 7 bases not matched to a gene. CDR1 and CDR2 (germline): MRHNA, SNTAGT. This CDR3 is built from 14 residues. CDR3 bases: TGTGCCAGTTTGAAGCGGGAGGCGTACAATGAGCAGTTCTTC. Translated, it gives CASLKREAYNEQFF.

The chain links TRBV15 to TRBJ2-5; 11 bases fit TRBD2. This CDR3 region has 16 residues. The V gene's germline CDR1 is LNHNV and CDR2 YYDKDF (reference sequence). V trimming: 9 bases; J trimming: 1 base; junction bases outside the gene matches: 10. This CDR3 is CATGEFGTSGQETQYF. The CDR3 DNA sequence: TGTGCCACAGGGGAGTTCGGGACTAGCGGCCAAGAGACCCAGTACTTC. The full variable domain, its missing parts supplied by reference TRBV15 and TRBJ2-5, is DAMVIQNPRYQVTQFGKPVTLSCSQTLNHNVMYWYQQKSSQAPKLLFHYYDKDFNNEADTPDNFQSRRPNTSFCFLDIRSPGLGDTAMYLCATGEFGTSGQETQYFGPGTRLLVL.

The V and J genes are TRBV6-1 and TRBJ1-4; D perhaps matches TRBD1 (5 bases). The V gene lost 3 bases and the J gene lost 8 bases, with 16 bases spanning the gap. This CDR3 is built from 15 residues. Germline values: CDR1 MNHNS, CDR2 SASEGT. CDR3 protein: CASSEVTGGREKLFF. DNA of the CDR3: TGTGCCAGCAGTGAGGTGACCGGGGGAAGGGAAAAACTGTTTTTT.

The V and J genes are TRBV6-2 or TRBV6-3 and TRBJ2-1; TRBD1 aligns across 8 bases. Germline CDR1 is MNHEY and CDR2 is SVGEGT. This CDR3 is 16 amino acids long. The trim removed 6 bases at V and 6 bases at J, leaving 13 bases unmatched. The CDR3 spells CASSPTGQVFGNEQFF. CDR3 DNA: TGTGCCAGCAGCCCGACGGGACAGGTCTTCGGCAATGAGCAGTTCTTC.

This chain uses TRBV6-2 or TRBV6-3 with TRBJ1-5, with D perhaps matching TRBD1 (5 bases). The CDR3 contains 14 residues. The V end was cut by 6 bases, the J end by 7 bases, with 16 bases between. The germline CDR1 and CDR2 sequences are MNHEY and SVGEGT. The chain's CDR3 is CASSQWGVRQPQHF. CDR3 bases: TGTGCCAGCAGCCAGTGGGGGGTTAGGCAGCCCCAGCATTTT.

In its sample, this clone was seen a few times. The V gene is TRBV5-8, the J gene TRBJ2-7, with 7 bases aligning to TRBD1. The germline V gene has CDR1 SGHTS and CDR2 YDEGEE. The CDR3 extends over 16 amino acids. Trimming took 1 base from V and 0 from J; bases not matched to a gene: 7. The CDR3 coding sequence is TGTGCCAGCAGCTTGATGTCCGGGACAGCCTCCTACGAGCAGTACTTC. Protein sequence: CASSLMSGTASYEQYF.

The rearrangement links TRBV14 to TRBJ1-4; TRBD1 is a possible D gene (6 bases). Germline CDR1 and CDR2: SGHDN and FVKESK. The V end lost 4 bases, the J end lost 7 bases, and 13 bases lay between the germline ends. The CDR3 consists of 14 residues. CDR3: CASSRAGAGEKLFF. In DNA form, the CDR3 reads TGTGCCAGCAGCCGGGCAGGGGCGGGTGAAAAACTGTTTTTT.

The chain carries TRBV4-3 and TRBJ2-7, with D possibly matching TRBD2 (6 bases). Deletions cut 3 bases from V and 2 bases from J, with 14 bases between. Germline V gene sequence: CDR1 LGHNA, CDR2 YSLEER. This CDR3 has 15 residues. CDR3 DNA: TGCGCCAGCAGCCACCTGACGACGGGGGCCTACGAGCAGTACTTC. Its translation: CASSHLTTGAYEQYF.

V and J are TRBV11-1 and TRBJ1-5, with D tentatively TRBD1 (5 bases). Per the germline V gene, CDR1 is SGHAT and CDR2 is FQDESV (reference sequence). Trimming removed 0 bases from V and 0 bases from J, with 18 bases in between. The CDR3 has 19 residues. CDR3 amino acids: CASSLAGLPMIHSNQPQHF. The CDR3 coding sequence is TGTGCCAGCAGCTTAGCGGGACTGCCGATGATCCATAGCAATCAGCCCCAGCATTTT.

CDR3 in amino acids: CASSQDGEITDTQYF. CDR3 nucleotide sequence: TGCGCCAGCAGCCAAGACGGGGAGATCACAGATACGCAGTATTTT. The rearrangement joins TRBV4-3 to TRBJ2-3; weak D call: TRBD2 (5 bases). Germline V gives CDR1 LGHNA, CDR2 YSLEER. V dropped 0 bases and J dropped 2 bases, with 9 bases sitting between them. The CDR3 extends over 15 amino acids.